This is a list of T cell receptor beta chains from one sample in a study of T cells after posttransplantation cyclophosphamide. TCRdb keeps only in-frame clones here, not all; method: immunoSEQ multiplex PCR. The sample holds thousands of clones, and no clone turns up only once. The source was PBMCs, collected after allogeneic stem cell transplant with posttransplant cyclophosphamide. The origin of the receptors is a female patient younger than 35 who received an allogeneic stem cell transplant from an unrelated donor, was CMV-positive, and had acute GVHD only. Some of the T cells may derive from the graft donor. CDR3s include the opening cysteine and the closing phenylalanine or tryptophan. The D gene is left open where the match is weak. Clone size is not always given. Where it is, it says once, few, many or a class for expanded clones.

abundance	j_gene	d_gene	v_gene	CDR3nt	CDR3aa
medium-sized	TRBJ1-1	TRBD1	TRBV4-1	TGCGCCAGCAGCCTGGGACAGGGAGACACTGAAGCTTTCTTT	CASSLGQGDTEAFF
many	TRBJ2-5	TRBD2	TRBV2	TGTGCCAGCAGTAAACTGACTAGCGACCAAGAGACCCAGTACTTC	CASSKLTSDQETQYF
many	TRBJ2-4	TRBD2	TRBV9	TGTGCCAGCAGCGTAGGAGCGGGAGGGCCGAGGTTCGGAAACATTCAGTACTTC	CASSVGAGGPRFGNIQYF
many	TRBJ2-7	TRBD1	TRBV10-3	TGTGCCTTCAGTGAGGGACAGGGGGACTCAGGCTACGAGCAGTACTTC	CAFSEGQGDSGYEQYF
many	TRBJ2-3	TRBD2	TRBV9	TGTGCCAGCAGCGTAGCTACTCGGGAGGAGGACCGGACAGATACGCAGTATTTT	CASSVATREEDRTDTQYF
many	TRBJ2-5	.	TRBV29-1	TGCAGCGTTGAGGAGGGTCCGAAGACCCAGTACTTC	CSVEEGPKTQYF
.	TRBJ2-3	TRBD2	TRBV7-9	TGTGCCAGCAGCTTAGGGGCTAGCGGGAGTCGAACAGATACGCAGTATTTT	CASSLGASGSRTDTQYF
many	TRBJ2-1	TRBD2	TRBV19	TGTGCCAGTAGTACCAGGACTAGCGGGAGGTTGGATGAGCAGTTCTTC	CASSTRTSGRLDEQFF
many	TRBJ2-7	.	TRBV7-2	TGTGCCAGCAGCTTGGGAGCATCGTTCGACGAGCAGTACTTC	CASSLGASFDEQYF
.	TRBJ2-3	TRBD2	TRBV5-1	TGCGCCAGCAGCTTGGCTAGCGGTTCCACAGATACGCAGTATTTT	CASSLASGSTDTQYF
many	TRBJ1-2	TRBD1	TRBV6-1	TGTGCCAGCAGTGTAACAGGGGGTCCGAACTATGGCTACACCTTC	CASSVTGGPNYGYTF
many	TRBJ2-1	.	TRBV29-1	TGCAGCGTTGGAGACAATGAGCAGTTCTTC	CSVGDNEQFF
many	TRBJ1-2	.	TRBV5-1	TGCGCCAGCAGCTCAGGGGACATCTATGGCTACACCTTC	CASSSGDIYGYTF
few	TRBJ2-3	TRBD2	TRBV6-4	TGTGCCAGCAGGGAAGGGCTAGCGGGAGGGCCACCGCAGTATTTT	CASREGLAGGPPQYF
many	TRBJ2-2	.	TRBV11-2	TGTGCCAGCAGCGGTCAGGGAAGCGGGGAGCTGTTTTTT	CASSGQGSGELFF
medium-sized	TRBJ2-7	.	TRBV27	TGTGCCAGCAGTCCCAGCCGCGGCCCCTACGAGCAGTACTTC	CASSPSRGPYEQYF
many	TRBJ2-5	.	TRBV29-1	TGCAGCGTATGGCTAGCCGCCGCTACCCAGTACTTC	CSVWLAAATQYF
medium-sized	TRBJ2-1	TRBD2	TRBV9	TGTGCCAGCAGCCCAACGACTAGCGACAATGAGCAGTTCTTC	CASSPTTSDNEQFF
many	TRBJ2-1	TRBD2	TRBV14	TGTGCCAGCAGCCAAGGCAAGCGGGGTGGCTCCTACAATGAGCAGTTCTTC	CASSQGKRGGSYNEQFF
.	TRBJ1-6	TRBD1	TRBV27	TGTGCCAGCAGATCCGGGACAGGGGCGCTTTCACCCCTCCACTTT	CASRSGTGALSPLHF
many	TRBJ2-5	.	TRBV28	TGTGCCAGCAGTTTTGTTGGGGATGGGGCCAGACGGACCCAGTACTTC	CASSFVGDGARRTQYF
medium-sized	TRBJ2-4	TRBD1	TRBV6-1	TGTGCCACCCGGACAGGGGGGAACATTCAGTACTTC	CATRTGGNIQYF
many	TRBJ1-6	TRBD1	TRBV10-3	TGTGCCATCAGTGAGAGGGACAGGGTTTCCCTCCACTTT	CAISERDRVSLHF
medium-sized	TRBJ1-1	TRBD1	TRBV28	TGTGCCAGCAGTTCAATCAGGGGGCCCCTGAACACTGAAGCTTTCTTT	CASSSIRGPLNTEAFF
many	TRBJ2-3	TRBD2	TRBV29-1	TGCAGCGTTGAACAGCGGGATAGCACAGATACGCAGTATTTT	CSVEQRDSTDTQYF
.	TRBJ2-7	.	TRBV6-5	TGTGCCACCTTGAATCCTACCTACGAGCAGTACTTC	CATLNPTYEQYF
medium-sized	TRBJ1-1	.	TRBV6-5	TGTGCCAGCAGGACAGGAACGGGGAACACTGAAGCTTTCTTT	CASRTGTGNTEAFF
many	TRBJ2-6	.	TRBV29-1	TGCAGCGTTGATACTGGGGCCAACGTCCTGACTTTC	CSVDTGANVLTF
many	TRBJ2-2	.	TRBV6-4	TGTGCCAGCAGTGGGGCCAGGGGAGCCGGGGAGCTGTTTTTT	CASSGARGAGELFF
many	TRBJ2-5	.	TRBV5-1	TGCGCCAGCAGCTTGGGCACAGAAGAGACCCAGTACTTC	CASSLGTEETQYF
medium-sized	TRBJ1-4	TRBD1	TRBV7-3	TGTGCCAGCAGCTTCGGGACAGTTAATGAAAAACTGTTTTTT	CASSFGTVNEKLFF
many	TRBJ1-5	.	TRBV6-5	TGTGCCAGCAGTTCCCGGGTAGGACAGCCCCAGCATTTT	CASSSRVGQPQHF
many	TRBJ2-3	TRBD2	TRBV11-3	TGTGCCAGCAGCCATACTAGCGGGATTAGCACAGATACGCAGTATTTT	CASSHTSGISTDTQYF
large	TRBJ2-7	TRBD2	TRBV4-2	TGTGCCAGCAGCCAGCCTGGAGATAGCGGGAGGCCTTCCTACGAGCAGTACTTC	CASSQPGDSGRPSYEQYF
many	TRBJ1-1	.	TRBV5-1	TGCGCCAGCAGCGGAAGCCAGGGGATTGGCACTGAAGCTTTCTTT	CASSGSQGIGTEAFF
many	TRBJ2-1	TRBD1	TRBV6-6	TGTGCCAGCTGGTCTGGACAGGGGTCCTACAATGAGCAGTTCTTC	CASWSGQGSYNEQFF
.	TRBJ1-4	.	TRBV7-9	TGTGCCAGCAGCTTTTCCAGAACTAATGAAAAACTGTTTTTT	CASSFSRTNEKLFF
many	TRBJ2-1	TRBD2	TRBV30	TGTGCCTGGAGTGGGCTAGCGGGGCTCTACAATGAGCAGTTCTTC	CAWSGLAGLYNEQFF
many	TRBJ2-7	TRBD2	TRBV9	TGTGCCAGCAGCGTAGGCCTAGCGGGCTCCTACGAGCAGTACTTC	CASSVGLAGSYEQYF
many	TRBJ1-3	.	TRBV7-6	TGTGCCAGCAGCTTAGCGGGGCCCACAAACACCATATATTTT	CASSLAGPTNTIYF
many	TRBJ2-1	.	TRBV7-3	TGTGCCAGCAGAGGGGAGGAGGAGCAGTTCTTC	CASRGEEEQFF
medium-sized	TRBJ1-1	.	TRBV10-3	TGTGCCATCAGTGAGTCAGCCGACTTGAACACTGAAGCTTTCTTT	CAISESADLNTEAFF
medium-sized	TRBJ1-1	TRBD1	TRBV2	TGTGCCACCACAGGGGGCATGAACACTGAAGCTTTCTTT	CATTGGMNTEAFF
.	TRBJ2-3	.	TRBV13	TGTGCCAGCAGCTTCTGGGCTGTCCTGAGTAGCACAGATACGCAGTATTTT	CASSFWAVLSSTDTQYF
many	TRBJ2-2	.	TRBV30	.	CACGSADTGELFF
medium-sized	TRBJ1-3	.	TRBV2	TGTGCCAGCAGTGGAACAGCTTCTGGAAACACCATATATTTT	CASSGTASGNTIYF
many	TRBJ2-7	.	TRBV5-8	TGTGCCAGCAGCCGGCGGAGAGAATACACACCCTACGAGCAGTACTTC	CASSRRREYTPYEQYF
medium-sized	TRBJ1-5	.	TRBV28	TGTGCCAGCAGTTTCGCGGGAGGGGGTAGCAATCAGCCCCAGCATTTT	CASSFAGGGSNQPQHF
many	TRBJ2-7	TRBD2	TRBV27	TGTGCCAGCAGAACGACTAGCGCGTCCTCCTACGAGCAGTACTTC	CASRTTSASSYEQYF
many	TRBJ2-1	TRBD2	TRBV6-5	TGTGCCAGCAGTTACTCGACTAGCGGGAACAATGAGCAGTTCTTC	CASSYSTSGNNEQFF